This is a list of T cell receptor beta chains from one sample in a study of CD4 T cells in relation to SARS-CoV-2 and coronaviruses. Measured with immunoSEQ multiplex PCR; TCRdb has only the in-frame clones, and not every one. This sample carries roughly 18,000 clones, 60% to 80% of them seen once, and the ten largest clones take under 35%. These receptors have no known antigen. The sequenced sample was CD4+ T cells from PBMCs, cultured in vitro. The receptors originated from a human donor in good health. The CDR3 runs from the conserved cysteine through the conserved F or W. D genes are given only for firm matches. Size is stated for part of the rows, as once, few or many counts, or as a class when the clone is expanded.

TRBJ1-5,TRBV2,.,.,TGTGCCAGCAGTGAATCAGGGAATAGCAATCAGCCCCAGCATTTT,CASSESGNSNQPQHF
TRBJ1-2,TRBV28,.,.,TGTGCCAGCAGGAATGGCGTAAACTATGGCTACACCTTC,CASRNGVNYGYTF
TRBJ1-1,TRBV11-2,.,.,TGTGCCAGCAGCTTAGGGCCGAACAGGGAGGGGAGAGAAGCTTTCTTT,CASSLGPNREGREAFF
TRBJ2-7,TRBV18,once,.,TGTGCCAGCTCACGCCTAGACACAGGAGCAACCTACGAGCAGTACTTC,CASSRLDTGATYEQYF
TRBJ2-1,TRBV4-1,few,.,TGCGCCAGCAGCCAAGGGGGGTTTCGCCGATTTAGCTCCTACAATGAGCAGTTCTTC,CASSQGGFRRFSSYNEQFF
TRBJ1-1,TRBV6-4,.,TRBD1,TGTGCCAGCTCGCGGGACAGGGGAGGCACTGAAGCTTTCTTT,CASSRDRGGTEAFF
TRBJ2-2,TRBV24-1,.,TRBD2,TGTGCCACCAGTGACCCACTAGCGGGAGGGGCCGGGGAGCTGTTTTTT,CATSDPLAGGAGELFF
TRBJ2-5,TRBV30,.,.,TGTGCCTGGAGTGTAGGGACACCGTACCAAGAGACCCAGTACTTC,CAWSVGTPYQETQYF
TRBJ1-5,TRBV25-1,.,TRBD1,TGTGCCAGCAGTGAATATTTTACAGGGGGCGTTCTTTTTCAGCCCCAGCATTTT,CASSEYFTGGVLFQPQHF
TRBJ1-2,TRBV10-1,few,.,TGCGCCAGCAGTGAGACCTCGGGACCGGGACAATCAACGGGCTACACCTTC,CASSETSGPGQSTGYTF
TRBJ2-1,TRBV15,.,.,TGTGCCACCAGCAGAAGCGGCACAGACAATGAGCAGTTCTTC,CATSRSGTDNEQFF
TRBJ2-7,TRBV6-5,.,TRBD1,TGTGCCAGCAGTTTTGGACAGGCGACCTACGAGCAGTACTTC,CASSFGQATYEQYF
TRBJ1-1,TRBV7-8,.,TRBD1,TGTGCCAGCAGCTTAGCGGGACAGGGTGTTAAGGCTTTCTTT,CASSLAGQGVKAFF
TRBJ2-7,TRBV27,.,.,TGTGCCAGCAGTTTACGGGCTTTGGGCGAGCAGTACTTC,CASSLRALGEQYF
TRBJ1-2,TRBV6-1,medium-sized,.,TGTGCCAGCAGTGAGGCGAACAGGGAACCCTCTGGGGGCTACACCTTC,CASSEANREPSGGYTF
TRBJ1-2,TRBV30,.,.,TGTGCCTGGAGTGTAGCCAGGGGAAAGTATGGCTACACCTTC,CAWSVARGKYGYTF
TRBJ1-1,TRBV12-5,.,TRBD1,TGTGCTAGTGGTTTAGGGACAGGCACTGAAGCTTTCTTT,CASGLGTGTEAFF
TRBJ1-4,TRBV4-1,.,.,TGCGCCAGCAGCCAAGGCGCGGCAACTAATGAAAAACTGTTTTTT,CASSQGAATNEKLFF
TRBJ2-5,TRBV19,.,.,TGTGCCAGTATGCCCGACTACAACCAAGAGACCCAGTACTTC,CASMPDYNQETQYF
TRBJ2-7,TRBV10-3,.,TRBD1,TGTGCCATCCGCCGGAACCGGGACAGCAGCTCCTACGAGCAGTACTTC,CAIRRNRDSSSYEQYF
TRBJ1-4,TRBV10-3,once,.,TGTGCCATCAGTCAAGGCAGTTCGGTATCTGAAAAACTGTTTTTT,CAISQGSSVSEKLFF
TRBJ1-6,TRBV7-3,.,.,TGTGCCAGCAGTCAAGGAGCCGTTGATTCACCCCTCCACTTT,CASSQGAVDSPLHF
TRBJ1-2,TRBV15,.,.,TGTGCCACCAGCAGAGGGGGCCCTGACATGCTCTATGGCTACACCTTC,CATSRGGPDMLYGYTF
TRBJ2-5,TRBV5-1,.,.,TGCGCCAGCAGCCAAAGCGGGACAGCCCAAGAGACCCAGTACTTC,CASSQSGTAQETQYF
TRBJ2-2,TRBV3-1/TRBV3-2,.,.,TGTGCCAGCAGCCGATTTGGCGGAACCGGGGAGCTGTTTTTT,CASSRFGGTGELFF
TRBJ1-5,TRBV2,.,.,TGTGCCAGCAGTGAACAGGGCGTTGCGCAGCCCCAGCATTTT,CASSEQGVAQPQHF
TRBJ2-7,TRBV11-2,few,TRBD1,TGTGCCAGCAGCTGGGGACAGGCAGCGCCCTACGAGCAGTACTTC,CASSWGQAAPYEQYF
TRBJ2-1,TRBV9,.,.,TGTGCCAGCGCTGCAGGGGACGAGCAGTTCTTC,CASAAGDEQFF
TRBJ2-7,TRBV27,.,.,TGTGCCAGCAGTTTTGTAGCTGGAACCGGTTACGAGCAGTACTTC,CASSFVAGTGYEQYF
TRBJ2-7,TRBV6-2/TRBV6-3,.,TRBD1,TGTGCCAGCAGTTACTCAAACAGGGGTAACCACGAGCAGTACTTC,CASSYSNRGNHEQYF
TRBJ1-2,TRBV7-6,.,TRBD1,TGTGCCAGCAGCTTAGCGGGGGGACAGGGTAGCTATGGCTACACCTTC,CASSLAGGQGSYGYTF
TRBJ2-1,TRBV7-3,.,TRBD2,TGTGCCAGCAGCTTAGTAGCGGGACCGTGGGGTGAGCAGTTCTTC,CASSLVAGPWGEQFF
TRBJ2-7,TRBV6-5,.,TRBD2,TGTGCCAGCAAGCCTAGCGGGAGGCGTATGGACGAGCAGTACTTC,CASKPSGRRMDEQYF
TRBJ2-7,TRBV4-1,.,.,TGCGCCAGCAGCCAATTTAGGGGAGGCGAGCAGTACTTC,CASSQFRGGEQYF
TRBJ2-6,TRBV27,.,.,TGTGCCAGCAGTTTTACGATAATGCACTCTGGGGCCAACGTCCTGACTTTC,CASSFTIMHSGANVLTF
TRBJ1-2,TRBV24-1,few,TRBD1,TGTGCCACCAGTGATCGGGACAGGGGGAATGGCTACACCTTC,CATSDRDRGNGYTF
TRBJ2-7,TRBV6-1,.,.,TGTGCCAGCAGTGAACGCGGGATTACCTACGAGCAGTACTTC,CASSERGITYEQYF
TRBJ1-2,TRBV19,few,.,TGTGCCAGTAGTATTGGGTTAGGAGTACCCCTCAGCTACACCTTC,CASSIGLGVPLSYTF
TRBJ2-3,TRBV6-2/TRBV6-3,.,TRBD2,TGTGCCAGCAGTTACGGTCGGGAGGGGACAGATACGCAGTATTTT,CASSYGREGTDTQYF
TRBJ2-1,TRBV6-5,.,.,TGTGCCAGCGCACGGGACGGTCACAATGAGCAGTTCTTC,CASARDGHNEQFF
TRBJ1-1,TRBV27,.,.,TGTGCCAGCAGTCGCCGGACGAACACTGAAGCTTTCTTT,CASSRRTNTEAFF
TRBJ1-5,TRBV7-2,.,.,TGTGCCAGCAGCTTCCAGGGTGATCAGCCCCAGCATTTT,CASSFQGDQPQHF
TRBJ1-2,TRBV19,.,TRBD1,TGTGCCAGTAGTACCCTACAGGGGCGAAACTATGGCTACACCTTC,CASSTLQGRNYGYTF
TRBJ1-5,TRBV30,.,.,TGTGCCTGGAGTTCTAAAAGCAATCAGCCCCAGCATTTT,CAWSSKSNQPQHF
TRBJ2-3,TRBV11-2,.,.,TGTGCCAGCAGCTTACATCTCCGGAGGGATAGCACAGATACGCAGTATTTT,CASSLHLRRDSTDTQYF